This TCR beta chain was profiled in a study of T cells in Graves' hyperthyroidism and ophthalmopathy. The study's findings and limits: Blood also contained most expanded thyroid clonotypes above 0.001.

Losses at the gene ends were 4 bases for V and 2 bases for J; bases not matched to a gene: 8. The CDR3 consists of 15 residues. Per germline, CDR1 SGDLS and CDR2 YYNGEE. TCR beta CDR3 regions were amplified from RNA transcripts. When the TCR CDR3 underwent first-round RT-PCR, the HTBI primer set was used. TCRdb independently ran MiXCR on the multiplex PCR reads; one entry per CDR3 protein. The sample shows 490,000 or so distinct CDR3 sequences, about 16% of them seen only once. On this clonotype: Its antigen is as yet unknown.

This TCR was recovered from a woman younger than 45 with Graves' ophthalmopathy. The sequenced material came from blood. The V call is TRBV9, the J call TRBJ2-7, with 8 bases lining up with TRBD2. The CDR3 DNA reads TGTGCCAGCAGCCCGTTAGCGGGGCTAACCTACGAGCAGTACTTC. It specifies CASSPLAGLTYEQYF.